This note documents a single T cell receptor (beta chain) sequence. The data stem from a study of T cells in Graves' hyperthyroidism and ophthalmopathy. RNA transcripts gave rise to amplified TCR beta CDR3 regions. The TCR CDR3 first-round RT-PCR relied on the HTBI primer set. TCRdb re-analysed the multiplex PCR reads in MiXCR, keeping a single row per CDR3 protein. The table records under 350,000 distinct CDR3 sequences, approximately 22% of them present only once. The CDR3 runs to 17 residues. Per the germline V gene, CDR1 is SEHNR and CDR2 is FQNEAQ (reference sequence). V was pared by 5 bases and J by 6 bases, with 22 bases between.

This clonotype was obtained from a woman in her forties or fifties with Graves' hyperthyroidism. J is TRBJ1-4 and V is TRBV7-9; perhaps TRBD1 as D (6 bases). Sequenced: blood. The CDR3 reads CASSTRGAGTRDEKLFF. For the CDR3, the DNA is TGTGCCAGCAGCACACGAGGGGCCGGGACACGGGATGAAAAACTGTTTTTT.